The sequence of this TCR beta chain was determined in a study of HIV-infected children after antiretroviral therapy interruption. Study as a whole: Samples from the continuous-treatment group were taken at weeks 0, 48 and 150.

RNA-based 3' RACE libraries used unique molecular identifiers. Using its own MiXCR run on the 3' RACE reads, TCRdb lists one record per CDR3 protein. The sample has some 90,000 distinct CDR3 sequences; 6% to 8.5% are singletons. This CDR3 comprises 12 residues. Trimming took off 3 bases at V and 10 bases at J, with 16 bases between the two ends. Germline CDR1 is GTSNPN and CDR2 is SVGIG (reference sequence). By its share, this clonotype is medium-sized. The antigen remains undetermined. As to treatment: PENTA 11 planned treatment interruption arm or continuous ART arm. Naive CD4+ CD45RA+ CD45RO- T cells were FACS-sorted from thawed PBMCs. Findings of the study overall: The CD45RA+ naive sort may contain some EMRA or stem memory cells.

This sequence originates from a pool of human donors with HIV. The chain recombines TRBV30 with TRBJ2-7; tentatively, D is TRBD1 (6 bases). Sample: CD45RA+ CD4+ T cells from PBMCs, pooled from several time points, taken from a donor given antiretroviral therapy, either interrupted or continuous. Subset noted: naive CD4+ CD45RA+ CD45RO- T cells. The CDR3 DNA reads as TGTGCCTGGAGGCTTGGGGGCTATGAACAGTACTTC. Translation gives CAWRLGGYEQYF. Complete variable domain (other parts from reference TRBV30 and TRBJ2-7): SQTIHQWPATLVQPVGSPLSLECTVEGTSNPNLYWYRQAAGRGLQLLFYSVGIGQISSEVPQNLSASRPQDRQFILSSKKLLLSDSGFYLCAWRLGGYEQYFGPGTRLTVT.